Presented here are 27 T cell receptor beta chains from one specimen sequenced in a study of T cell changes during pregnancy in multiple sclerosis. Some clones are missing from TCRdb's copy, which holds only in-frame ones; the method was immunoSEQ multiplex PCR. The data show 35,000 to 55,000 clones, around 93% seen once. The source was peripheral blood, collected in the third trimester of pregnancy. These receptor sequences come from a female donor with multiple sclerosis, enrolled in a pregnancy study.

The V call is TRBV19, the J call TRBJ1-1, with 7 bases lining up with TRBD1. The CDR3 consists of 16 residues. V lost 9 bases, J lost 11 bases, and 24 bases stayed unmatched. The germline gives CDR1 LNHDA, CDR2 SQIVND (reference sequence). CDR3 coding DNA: TGTGCCAGCAAAACGGCAGGGGGAGAGTTTTTGGGGGATGCTTTCTTT. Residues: CASKTAGGEFLGDAFF. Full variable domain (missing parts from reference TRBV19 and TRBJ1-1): DGGITQSPKYLFRKEGQNVTLSCEQNLNHDAMYWYRQDPGQGLRLIYYSQIVNDFQKGDIAEGYSVSREKKESFPLTVTSAQKNPTAFYLCASKTAGGEFLGDAFFGQGTRLTVV.

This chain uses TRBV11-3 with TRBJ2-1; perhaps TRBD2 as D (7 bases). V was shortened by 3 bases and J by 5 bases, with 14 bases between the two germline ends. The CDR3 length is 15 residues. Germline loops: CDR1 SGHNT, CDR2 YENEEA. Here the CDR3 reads CASSFGGGSNNEQFF. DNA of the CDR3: TGTGCCAGCAGCTTCGGGGGCGGGAGTAACAATGAGCAGTTCTTC. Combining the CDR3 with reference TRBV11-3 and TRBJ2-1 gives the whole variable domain EAGVVQSPRYKIIEKKQPVAFWCNPISGHNTLYWYLQNLGQGPELLIRYENEEAVDDSQLPKDRFSAERLKGVDSTLKIQPAELGDSAVYLCASSFGGGSNNEQFFGPGTRLTVL.

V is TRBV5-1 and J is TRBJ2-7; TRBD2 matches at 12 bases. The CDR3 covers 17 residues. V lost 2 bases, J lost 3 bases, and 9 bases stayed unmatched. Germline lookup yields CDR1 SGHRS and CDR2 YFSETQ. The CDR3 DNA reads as TGCGCCAGCAGCTTAACTAGCGGGAGGCTGTTCAGCTACGAGCAGTACTTC. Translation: CASSLTSGRLFSYEQYF. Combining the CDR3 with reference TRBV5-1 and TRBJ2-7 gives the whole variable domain KAGVTQTPRYLIKTRGQQVTLSCSPISGHRSVSWYQQTPGQGLQFLFEYFSETQRNKGNFPGRFSGRQFSNSRSEMNVSTLELGDSALYLCASSLTSGRLFSYEQYFGPGTRLTVT.

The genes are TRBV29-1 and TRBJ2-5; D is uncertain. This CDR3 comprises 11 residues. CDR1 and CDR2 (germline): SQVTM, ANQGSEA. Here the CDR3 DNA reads TGCCAGGCAGGCAACCAAGAGACCCAGTACTTC. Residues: CQAGNQETQYF.

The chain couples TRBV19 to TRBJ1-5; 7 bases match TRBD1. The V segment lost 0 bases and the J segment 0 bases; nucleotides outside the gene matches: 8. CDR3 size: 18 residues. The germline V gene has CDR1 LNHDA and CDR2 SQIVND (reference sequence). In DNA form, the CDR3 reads TGTGCCAGTAGTATAGAGAAAATACAGGGGTATAGCAATCAGCCCCAGCATTTT. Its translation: CASSIEKIQGYSNQPQHF. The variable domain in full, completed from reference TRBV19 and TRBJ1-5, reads DGGITQSPKYLFRKEGQNVTLSCEQNLNHDAMYWYRQDPGQGLRLIYYSQIVNDFQKGDIAEGYSVSREKKESFPLTVTSAQKNPTAFYLCASSIEKIQGYSNQPQHFGDGTRLSIL.

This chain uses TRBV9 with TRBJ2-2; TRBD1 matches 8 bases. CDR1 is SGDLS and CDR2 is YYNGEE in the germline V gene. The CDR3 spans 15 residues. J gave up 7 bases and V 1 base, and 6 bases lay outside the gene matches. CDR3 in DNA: TGTGCCAGCAGCGTAAGCGCAGGGGGCAGCGGGGAGCTGTTTTTT. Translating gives CASSVSAGGSGELFF.

CDR3 sequence (DNA): TGTGCCAGCAGTGATTGGGGAGGCGCCACAGATACGCAGTATTTT. As protein: CASSDWGGATDTQYF. This sequence joins TRBV6-1 and TRBJ2-3; D is perhaps TRBD2 (6 bases). The V end lost 3 bases, the J end lost 2 bases, and 12 bases lay between the germline ends. This CDR3 is built from 15 residues. Germline V lookup: CDR1 MNHNS, CDR2 SASEGT.

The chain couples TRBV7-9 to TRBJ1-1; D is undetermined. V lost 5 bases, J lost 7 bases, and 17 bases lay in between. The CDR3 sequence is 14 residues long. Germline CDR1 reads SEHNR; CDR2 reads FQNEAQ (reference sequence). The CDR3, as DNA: TGTGCCAGCAGCGGGGAGCGGGGTAGGATTGAAGCTTTCTTT. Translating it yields CASSGERGRIEAFF.

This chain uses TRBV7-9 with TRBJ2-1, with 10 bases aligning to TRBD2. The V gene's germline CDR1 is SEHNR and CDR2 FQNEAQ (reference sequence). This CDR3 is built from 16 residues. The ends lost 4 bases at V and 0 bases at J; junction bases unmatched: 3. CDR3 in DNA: TGTGCCAGCAGCTCCACTAGCGGGGCCTCCTACAATGAGCAGTTCTTC. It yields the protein CASSSTSGASYNEQFF.

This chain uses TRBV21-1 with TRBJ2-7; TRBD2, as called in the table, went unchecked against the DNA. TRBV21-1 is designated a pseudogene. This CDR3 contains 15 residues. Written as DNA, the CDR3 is TGTGCCAGCAGCAGACGGACTAGCGGCAACTACGAGCAGTACTTC. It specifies CASSRRTSGNYEQYF.

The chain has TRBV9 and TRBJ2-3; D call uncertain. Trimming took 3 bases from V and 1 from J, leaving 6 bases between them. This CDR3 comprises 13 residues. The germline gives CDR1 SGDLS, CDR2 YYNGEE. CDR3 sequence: CASSALRTDTQYF. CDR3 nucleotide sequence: TGTGCCAGCAGCGCCCTTCGCACAGATACGCAGTATTTT.

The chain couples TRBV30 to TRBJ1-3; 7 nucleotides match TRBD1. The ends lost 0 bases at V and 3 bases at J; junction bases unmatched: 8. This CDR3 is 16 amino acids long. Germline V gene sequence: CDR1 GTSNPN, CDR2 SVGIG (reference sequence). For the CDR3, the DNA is TGTGCCTGGAGTGTACATGACAGGGCTTATGGAAACACCATATATTTT. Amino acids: CAWSVHDRAYGNTIYF.

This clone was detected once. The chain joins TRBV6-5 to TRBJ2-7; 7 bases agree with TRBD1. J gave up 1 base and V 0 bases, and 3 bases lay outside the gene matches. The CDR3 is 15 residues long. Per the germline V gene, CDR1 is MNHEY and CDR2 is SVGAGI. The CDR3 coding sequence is TGTGCCAGCAGTTACTCCCGGGACAGTTCCTACGAGCAGTACTTC. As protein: CASSYSRDSSYEQYF.

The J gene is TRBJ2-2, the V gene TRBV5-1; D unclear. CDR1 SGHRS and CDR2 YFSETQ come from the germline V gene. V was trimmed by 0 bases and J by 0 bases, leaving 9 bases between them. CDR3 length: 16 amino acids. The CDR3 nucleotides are TGCGCCAGCAGCTTGGCCGGAACAGCGAACACCGGGGAGCTGTTTTTT. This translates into CASSLAGTANTGELFF.

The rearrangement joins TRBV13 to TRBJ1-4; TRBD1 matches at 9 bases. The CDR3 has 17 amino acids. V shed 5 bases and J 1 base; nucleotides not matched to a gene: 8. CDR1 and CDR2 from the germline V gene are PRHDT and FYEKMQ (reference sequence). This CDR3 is CASSKRQGVRTNEKLFF. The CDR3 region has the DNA TGTGCCAGCAGCAAAAGACAGGGGGTGAGAACTAATGAAAAACTGTTTTTT.

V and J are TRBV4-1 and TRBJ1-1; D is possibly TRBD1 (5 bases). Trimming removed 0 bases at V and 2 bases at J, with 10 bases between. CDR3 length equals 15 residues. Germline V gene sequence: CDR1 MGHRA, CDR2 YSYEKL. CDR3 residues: CASSQDGGGNTEAFF. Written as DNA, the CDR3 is TGCGCCAGCAGCCAAGATGGCGGGGGAAACACTGAAGCTTTCTTT.

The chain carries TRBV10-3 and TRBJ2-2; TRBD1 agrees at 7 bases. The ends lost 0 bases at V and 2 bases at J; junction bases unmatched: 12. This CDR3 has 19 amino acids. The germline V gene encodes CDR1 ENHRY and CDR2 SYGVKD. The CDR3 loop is CAISESGLSTGRNTGELFF. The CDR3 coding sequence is TGTGCCATCAGTGAGTCGGGTTTATCGACAGGGAGAAACACCGGGGAGCTGTTTTTT.

CDR3 in amino acids: CSVEDRTSGRQNIQYF. The CDR3, as DNA: TGCAGCGTTGAAGATCGGACTAGCGGGAGACAAAACATTCAGTACTTC. The gene calls are TRBV29-1 and TRBJ2-4, with 13 bases matching TRBD2. The CDR3 runs 16 residues. J lost 5 bases, V lost 0 bases, and 4 bases had no gene match. Germline loops: CDR1 SQVTM, CDR2 ANQGSEA.

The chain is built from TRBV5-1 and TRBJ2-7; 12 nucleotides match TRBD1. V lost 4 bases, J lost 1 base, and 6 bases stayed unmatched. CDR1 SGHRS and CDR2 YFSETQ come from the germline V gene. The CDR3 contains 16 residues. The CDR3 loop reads CASSMGQGALSYEQYF. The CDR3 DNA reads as TGCGCCAGCAGCATGGGACAGGGGGCTTTATCCTACGAGCAGTACTTC.

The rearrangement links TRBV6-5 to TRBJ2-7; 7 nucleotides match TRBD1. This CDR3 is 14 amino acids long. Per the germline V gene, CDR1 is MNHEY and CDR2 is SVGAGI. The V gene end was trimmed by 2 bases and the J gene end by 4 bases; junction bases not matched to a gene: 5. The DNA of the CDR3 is TGTGCCAGCAGTTACCTTGGGACAGAGTACGAGCAGTACTTC. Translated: CASSYLGTEYEQYF.

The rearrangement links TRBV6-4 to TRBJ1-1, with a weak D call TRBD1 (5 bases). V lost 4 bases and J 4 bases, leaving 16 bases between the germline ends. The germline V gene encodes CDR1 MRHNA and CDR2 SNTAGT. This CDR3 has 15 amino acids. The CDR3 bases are TGTGCCAGCAGTGTTGCAGCGGGGACGGTCACTGAAGCTTTCTTT. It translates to CASSVAAGTVTEAFF.

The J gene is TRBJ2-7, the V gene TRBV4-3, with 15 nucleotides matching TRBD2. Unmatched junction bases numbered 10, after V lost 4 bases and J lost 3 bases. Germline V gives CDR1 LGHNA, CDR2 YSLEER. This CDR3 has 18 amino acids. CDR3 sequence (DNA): TGCGCCAGCAGCCCCAAGATGGGGACTAGCGGGAGGCTCTACGAGCAGTACTTC. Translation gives CASSPKMGTSGRLYEQYF.

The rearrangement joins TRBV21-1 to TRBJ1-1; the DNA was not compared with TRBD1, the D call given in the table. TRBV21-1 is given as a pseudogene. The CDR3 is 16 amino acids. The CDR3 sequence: CASSKGDRGVNNEAFF. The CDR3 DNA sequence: TGTGCCAGCAGCAAAGGGGACAGGGGGGTTAACAATGAAGCTTTCTTT.

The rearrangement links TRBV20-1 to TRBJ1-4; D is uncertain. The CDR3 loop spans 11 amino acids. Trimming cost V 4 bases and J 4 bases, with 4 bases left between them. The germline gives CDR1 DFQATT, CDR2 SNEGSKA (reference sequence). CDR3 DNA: TGCAGTGCTACTTATAATGAAAAACTGTTTTTT. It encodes CSATYNEKLFF.

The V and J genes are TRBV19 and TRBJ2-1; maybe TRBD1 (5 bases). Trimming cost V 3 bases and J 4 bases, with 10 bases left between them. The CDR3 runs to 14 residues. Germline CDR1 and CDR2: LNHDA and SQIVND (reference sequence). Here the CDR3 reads CASSISQGYNEQFF. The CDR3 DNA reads TGTGCCAGTAGTATCTCCCAGGGATACAATGAGCAGTTCTTC.

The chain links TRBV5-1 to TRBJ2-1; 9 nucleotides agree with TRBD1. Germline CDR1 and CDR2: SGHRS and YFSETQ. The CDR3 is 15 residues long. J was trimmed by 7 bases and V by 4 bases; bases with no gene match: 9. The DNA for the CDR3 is TGCGCCAGCAGCGGAGAGGGACAGGGATTTAATGAGCAGTTCTTC. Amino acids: CASSGEGQGFNEQFF.

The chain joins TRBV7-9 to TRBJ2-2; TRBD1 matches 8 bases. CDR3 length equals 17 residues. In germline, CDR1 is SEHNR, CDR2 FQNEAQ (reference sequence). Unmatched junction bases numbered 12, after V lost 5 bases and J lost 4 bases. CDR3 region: CASSRIMQGAGTGELFF. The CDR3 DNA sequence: TGTGCCAGCAGCCGAATAATGCAGGGGGCCGGCACCGGGGAGCTGTTTTTT.